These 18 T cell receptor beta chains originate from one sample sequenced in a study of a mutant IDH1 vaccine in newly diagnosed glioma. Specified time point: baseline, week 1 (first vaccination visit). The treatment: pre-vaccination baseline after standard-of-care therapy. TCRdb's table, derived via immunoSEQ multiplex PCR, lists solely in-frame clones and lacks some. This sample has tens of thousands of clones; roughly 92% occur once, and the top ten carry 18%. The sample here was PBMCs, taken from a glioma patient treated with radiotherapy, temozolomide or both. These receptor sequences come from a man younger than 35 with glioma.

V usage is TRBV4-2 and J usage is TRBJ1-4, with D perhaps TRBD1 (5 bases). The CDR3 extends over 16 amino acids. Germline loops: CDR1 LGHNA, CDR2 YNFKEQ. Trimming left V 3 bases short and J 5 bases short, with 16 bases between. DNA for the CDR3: TGTGCCAGCAGCCAGAATGCCGGGACCGGGAATGAAAAACTGTTTTTT. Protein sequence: CASSQNAGTGNEKLFF.

CDR3 protein: CSVEANMGNEQYF. The CDR3 DNA follows: TGCAGCGTTGAAGCGAACATGGGGAACGAGCAGTACTTC. The chain carries TRBV29-1 and TRBJ2-7, with D hard to call. The CDR3 has 13 amino acids. CDR1 and CDR2 from the germline V gene are SQVTM and ANQGSEA. Trimming shortened V by 1 base and J by 5 bases, and 12 bases separated the two germline ends.

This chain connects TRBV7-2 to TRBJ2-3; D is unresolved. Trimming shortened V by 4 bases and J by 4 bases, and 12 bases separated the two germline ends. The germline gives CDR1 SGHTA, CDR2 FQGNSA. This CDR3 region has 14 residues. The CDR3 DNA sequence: TGTGCCAGCAGCTCCCCCCCCAGCCCAGATACGCAGTATTTT. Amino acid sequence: CASSSPPSPDTQYF.

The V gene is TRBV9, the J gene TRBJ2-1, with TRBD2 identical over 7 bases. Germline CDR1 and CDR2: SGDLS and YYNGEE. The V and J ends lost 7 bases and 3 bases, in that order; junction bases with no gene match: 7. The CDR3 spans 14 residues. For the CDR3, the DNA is TGTGCCAGCGGGGGGGACGGTGACTACAATGAGCAGTTCTTC. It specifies CASGGDGDYNEQFF.

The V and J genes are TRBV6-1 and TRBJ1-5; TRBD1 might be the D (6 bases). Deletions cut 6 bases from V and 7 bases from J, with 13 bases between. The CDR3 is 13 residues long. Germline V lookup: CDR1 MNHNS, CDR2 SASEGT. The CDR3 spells CASRPTGNQPQHF. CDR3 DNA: TGTGCCAGCAGGCCTACAGGGAACCAGCCCCAGCATTTT.

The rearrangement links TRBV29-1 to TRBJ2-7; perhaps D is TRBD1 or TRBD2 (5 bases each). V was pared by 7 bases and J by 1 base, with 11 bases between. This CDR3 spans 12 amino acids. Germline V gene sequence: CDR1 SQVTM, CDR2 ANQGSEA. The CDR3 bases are TGCAGCGCCGGGGACGGTTCCTACGAGCAGTACTTC. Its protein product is CSAGDGSYEQYF.

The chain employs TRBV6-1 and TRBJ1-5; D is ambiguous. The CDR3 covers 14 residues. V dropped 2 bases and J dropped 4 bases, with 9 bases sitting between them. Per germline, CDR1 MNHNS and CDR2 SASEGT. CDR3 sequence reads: CASSEIGKNQPQHF. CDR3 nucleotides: TGTGCCAGCAGTGAAATTGGGAAAAATCAGCCCCAGCATTTT.

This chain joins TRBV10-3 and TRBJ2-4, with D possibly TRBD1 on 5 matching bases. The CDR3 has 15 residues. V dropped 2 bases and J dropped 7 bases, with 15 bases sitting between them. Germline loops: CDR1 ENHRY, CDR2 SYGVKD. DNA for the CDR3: TGTGCCATCAGTGAGAGAACAGGCGCCCAGAACATTCAGTACTTC. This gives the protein CAISERTGAQNIQYF.

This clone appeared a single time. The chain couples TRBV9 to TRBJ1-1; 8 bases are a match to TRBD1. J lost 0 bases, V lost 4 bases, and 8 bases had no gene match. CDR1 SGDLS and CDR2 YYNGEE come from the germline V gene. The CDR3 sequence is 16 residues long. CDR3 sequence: CASSPSRGQVNTEAFF. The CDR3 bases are TGTGCCAGCAGCCCCTCCCGGGGACAGGTGAACACTGAAGCTTTCTTT.

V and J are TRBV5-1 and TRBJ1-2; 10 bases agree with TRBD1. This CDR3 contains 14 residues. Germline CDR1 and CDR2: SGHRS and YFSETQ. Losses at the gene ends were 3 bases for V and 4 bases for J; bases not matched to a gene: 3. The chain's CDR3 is CASSWDRGGYGYTF. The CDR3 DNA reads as TGCGCCAGCAGCTGGGACAGGGGAGGCTATGGCTACACCTTC.

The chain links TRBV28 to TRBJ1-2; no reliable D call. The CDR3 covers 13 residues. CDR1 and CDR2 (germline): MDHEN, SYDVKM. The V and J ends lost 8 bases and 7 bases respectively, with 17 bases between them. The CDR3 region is CASRKVFASGYTF. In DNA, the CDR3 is TGTGCCAGCCGAAAAGTATTCGCCAGTGGCTACACCTTC.

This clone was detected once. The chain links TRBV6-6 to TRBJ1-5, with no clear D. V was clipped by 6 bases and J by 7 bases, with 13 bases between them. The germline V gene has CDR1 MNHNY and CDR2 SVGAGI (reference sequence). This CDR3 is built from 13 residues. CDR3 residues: CASRPDGGQPQHF. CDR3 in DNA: TGTGCCAGCAGACCCGACGGAGGGCAGCCCCAGCATTTT.

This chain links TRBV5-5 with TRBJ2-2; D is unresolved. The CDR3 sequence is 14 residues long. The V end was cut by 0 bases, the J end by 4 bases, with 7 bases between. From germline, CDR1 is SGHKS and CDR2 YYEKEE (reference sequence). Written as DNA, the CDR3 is TGTGCCAGCAGCTTGGCCGCAGGCACCGGGGAGCTGTTTTTT. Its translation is CASSLAAGTGELFF. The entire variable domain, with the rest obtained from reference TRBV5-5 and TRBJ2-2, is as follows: DAGVTQSPTHLIKTRGQQVTLRCSPISGHKSVSWYQQVLGQGPQFIFQYYEKEERGRGNFPDRFSARQFPNYSSELNVNALLLGDSALYLCASSLAAGTGELFFGEGSRLTVL.

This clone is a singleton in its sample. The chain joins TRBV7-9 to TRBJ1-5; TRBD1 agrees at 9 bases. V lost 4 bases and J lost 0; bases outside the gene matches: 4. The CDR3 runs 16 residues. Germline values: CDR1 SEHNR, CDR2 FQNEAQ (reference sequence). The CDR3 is CASSWGTGNSNQPQHF. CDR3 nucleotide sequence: TGTGCCAGCAGCTGGGGGACAGGGAATAGCAATCAGCCCCAGCATTTT.

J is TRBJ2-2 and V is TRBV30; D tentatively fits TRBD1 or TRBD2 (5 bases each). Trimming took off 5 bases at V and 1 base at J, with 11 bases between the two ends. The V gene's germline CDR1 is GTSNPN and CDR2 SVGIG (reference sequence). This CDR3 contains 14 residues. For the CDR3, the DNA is TGTGCCTGGTCCGGGACGGTGAACACCGGGGAGCTGTTTTTT. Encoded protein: CAWSGTVNTGELFF.

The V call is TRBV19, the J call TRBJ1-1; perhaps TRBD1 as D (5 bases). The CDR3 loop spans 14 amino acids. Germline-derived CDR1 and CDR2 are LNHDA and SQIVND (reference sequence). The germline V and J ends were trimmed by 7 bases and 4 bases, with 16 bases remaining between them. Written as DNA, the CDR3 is TGTGCCAGTAATTTTAGGGGATTCGCCACTGAAGCTTTCTTT. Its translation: CASNFRGFATEAFF.

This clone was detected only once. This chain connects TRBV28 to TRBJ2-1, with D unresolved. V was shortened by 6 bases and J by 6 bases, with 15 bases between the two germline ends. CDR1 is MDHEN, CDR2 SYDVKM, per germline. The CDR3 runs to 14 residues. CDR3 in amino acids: CASSRPLAGNEQFF. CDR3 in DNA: TGTGCCAGCAGCCGCCCTTTAGCCGGCAATGAGCAGTTCTTC. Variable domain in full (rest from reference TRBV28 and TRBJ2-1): DVKVTQSSRYLVKRTGEKVFLECVQDMDHENMFWYRQDPGLGLRLIYFSYDVKMKEKGDIPEGYSVSREKKERFSLILESASTNQTSMYLCASSRPLAGNEQFFGPGTRLTVL.

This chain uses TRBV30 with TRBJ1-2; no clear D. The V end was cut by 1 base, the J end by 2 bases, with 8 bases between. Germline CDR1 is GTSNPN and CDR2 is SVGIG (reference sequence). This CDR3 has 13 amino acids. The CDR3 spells CAWSGASNYGYTF. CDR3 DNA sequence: TGTGCCTGGAGTGGGGCATCGAACTATGGCTACACCTTC.